The 5 T cell receptor beta chains given below trace back to one sample, sequenced in a study. TCRdb re-called the 5' RACE reads with MiXCR, one entry per CDR3 protein. The table has about 5,400 distinct CDR3 sequences, roughly 51% seen once. The sample taken for sequencing was memory CD4+ T cells sorted from blood. Stated subset: memory CD4+ T cells, CD4+CD45RO+CD25-. The receptors shown here come from a female donor with breast cancer.

This rearrangement joins TRBV11-2 to TRBJ2-1, with D uncertain. The CDR3 loop spans 13 amino acids. CDR1 is SGHAT and CDR2 is FQNNGV in the germline V gene. Deletions cut 1 base from V and 7 bases from J, with 8 bases between. The CDR3 spells CASSLGRVNEQFF. DNA of the CDR3: TGTGCCAGCAGCTTAGGACGGGTGAATGAGCAGTTCTTC.

This chain links TRBV7-8 with TRBJ2-1; 12 bases align to TRBD2. Germline lookup yields CDR1 SGHVS and CDR2 FQNEAQ. The V segment lost 1 base and the J segment 9 bases; nucleotides outside the gene matches: 4. CDR3 length: 15 residues. The CDR3 nucleotides read TGTGCCAGCAGCTTAGATCTAGCGGGGGGGGGTGAGCAGTTCTTC. This translates into CASSLDLAGGGEQFF. Full variable domain (rest looked up from reference TRBV7-8 and TRBJ2-1): GAGVSQSPRYKVAKRGQDVALRCDPISGHVSLFWYQQALGQGPEFLTYFQNEAQLDKSGLPSDRFFAERPEGSVSTLKIQRTQQEDSAVYLCASSLDLAGGGEQFFGPGTRLTVL.

This clonotype is categorized as medium-sized. V usage is TRBV7-3 and J usage is TRBJ2-3; a weak D match, TRBD2 (6 bases). CDR3 length: 14 amino acids. V shed 2 bases and J shed 1 base, with 7 bases lying between them. The germline V gene encodes CDR1 SGHTA and CDR2 FQGTGA. For the CDR3, the DNA is TGTGCCAGCAGCTTATTAGCGGGCACAGATACGCAGTATTTT. Translating gives CASSLLAGTDTQYF.

This clonotype was seen a few times. The rearrangement joins TRBV3-1 to TRBJ1-2; D is undetermined. V shed 1 base and J shed 5 bases, with 14 bases lying between them. The CDR3 has 15 residues. The germline V gene encodes CDR1 LGHDT and CDR2 YNNKEL (reference sequence). In nucleotides, the CDR3 is TGTGCCAGCAGCCAAGGTGGCCGACCCGCTTATGGCTACACCTTC. Protein: CASSQGGRPAYGYTF.

For this clonotype: Since the CDR3 does not end with the conserved phenylalanine or tryptophan, this likely comes from a read error. The chain has TRBV7-2 and TRBJ1-4, with a weak D call TRBD1 (6 bases). The ends were cut back, 6 bases at V and 6 bases at J, with 11 bases in the middle. The germline gives CDR1 SGHTA, CDR2 FQGNSA. The CDR3 is 13 amino acids. The CDR3 bases are TGTGCCAGCAGTAGGGACATTGATGAAAAACTGTTTTCT. This codes for CASSRDIDEKLFS.